A single sample gave rise to the 23 T cell receptor beta chains below, sequenced in a study of blood T cell repertoires in COVID-19. The table came from immunoSEQ multiplex PCR; TCRdb's copy has only in-frame clones and leaves some out. The data show 80,000 or so clones, with 75% to 85% seen just once and around 4.7% held by the top ten. The source material was peripheral blood. These receptors originate from a woman aged 70 to 79 with acute or convalescent COVID-19.

The chain combines TRBV18 with TRBJ2-5; 7 bases fit TRBD2. The trim removed 0 bases at V and 1 base at J, leaving 5 bases unmatched. The CDR3 sequence is 16 residues long. Germline V gene lookup returns CDR1 KGHSH and CDR2 LQKENI. The CDR3 sequence is CASSPPNGGGQETQYF. DNA of the CDR3: TGTGCCAGCTCACCACCTAACGGCGGGGGCCAAGAGACCCAGTACTTC.

This chain uses TRBV5-1 with TRBJ2-5; a possible D gene is TRBD2 (6 bases). CDR1 is SGHRS, CDR2 YFSETQ, per germline. With 7 bases removed from V and 2 bases from J, the gap between germline ends came to 15 bases. The CDR3 loop spans 14 amino acids. CDR3: CASSLLSGQETQYF. The CDR3 DNA reads as TGCGCCAGCTCCCTTCTAAGCGGGCAAGAGACCCAGTACTTC.

The rearrangement uses TRBV29-1 and TRBJ1-1; 7 nucleotides match TRBD1. V shed 6 bases, J shed 6 bases, and the junction held 7 bases outside the gene matches. The germline gives CDR1 SQVTM, CDR2 ANQGSEA. The CDR3 loop spans 12 amino acids. The CDR3 region has the DNA TGCAGCGTCAGTGACAGGGTCTCTGAAGCTTTCTTT. Translated, it gives CSVSDRVSEAFF.

The rearrangement joins TRBV6-2 or TRBV6-3 to TRBJ1-5, with TRBD1 matching over 7 bases. Losses at the gene ends were 3 bases for V and 0 bases for J; bases not matched to a gene: 8. The CDR3 covers 17 residues. The V gene's germline CDR1 is MNHEY and CDR2 SVGEGT. The CDR3 nucleotides are TGTGCCAGCAGTTATTCGACAGGGCCTTATAGCAATCAGCCCCAGCATTTT. This codes for CASSYSTGPYSNQPQHF.

This rearrangement joins TRBV6-6 to TRBJ2-1; D is possibly TRBD1 (7 bases). The CDR3 runs to 15 residues. The V end lost 5 bases, the J end lost 3 bases, and 14 bases lay between the germline ends. Germline V gene data show CDR1 as MNHNY and CDR2 as SVGAGI (reference sequence). The CDR3 reads CASSRYRGGYNEQFF. CDR3 DNA: TGTGCCAGCAGTCGCTACAGGGGAGGCTACAATGAGCAGTTCTTC.

This sequence joins TRBV4-2 and TRBJ2-7; D possibly corresponds to TRBD2 (7 bases). Germline CDR1 reads LGHNA; CDR2 reads YNFKEQ. This CDR3 spans 15 amino acids. The V end lost 6 bases, the J end lost 0 bases, and 15 bases lay between the germline ends. In DNA, the CDR3 is TGTGCCAGCAGATCATCCGGGGGGCTCTCCTACGAGCAGTACTTC. Translated: CASRSSGGLSYEQYF.

The rearrangement links TRBV5-8 to TRBJ2-7, with a tentative D call TRBD1 (5 bases). Germline V gene lookup returns CDR1 SGHTS and CDR2 YDEGEE. Trimming cost V 1 base and J 3 bases, with 8 bases left between them. There are 13 residues in the CDR3. The CDR3 coding sequence is TGTGCCAGCAGCTTGAGGGGCGGCTACGAGCAGTACTTC. Translation: CASSLRGGYEQYF.

J is TRBJ2-1 and V is TRBV2; TRBD1 aligns across 9 bases. The length of the CDR3 is 16 residues. Germline CDR1 is SNHLY and CDR2 is FYNNEI. V was pared by 4 bases and J by 0 bases, with 4 bases of the junction left unmatched. This CDR3 reads CASSVWDRVSYNEQFF. In DNA form, the CDR3 reads TGTGCCAGCAGTGTGTGGGACAGGGTCTCCTACAATGAGCAGTTCTTC.

The chain employs TRBV3-1 (or the pseudogene TRBV3-2) and TRBJ1-6; 7 positions agree with TRBD1. The CDR3 is 16 residues long. V trimming: 1 base; J trimming: 4 bases; junction bases outside the gene matches: 4. Germline V gene data show CDR1 as LGHDT and CDR2 as YNNKEL (reference sequence). The CDR3 nucleotides read TGTGCCAGCAGCCAAGGAGGGACAGTATATAATTCACCCCTCCACTTT. It translates to CASSQGGTVYNSPLHF.

This clone was picked up one time. V is TRBV6-5 and J is TRBJ2-7; 10 bases agree with TRBD1. CDR1 and CDR2 (germline): MNHEY, SVGAGI. CDR3 length: 13 residues. Losses at the gene ends were 7 bases for V and 7 bases for J; bases not matched to a gene: 7. The CDR3 sequence is CASIPTGGREQYF. CDR3 sequence (DNA): TGTGCCAGCATCCCGACAGGGGGCCGGGAGCAGTACTTC.

The V and J genes are TRBV6-2 or TRBV6-3 and TRBJ2-5, with TRBD1 matching 7 bases. V dropped 3 bases and J dropped 2; count of bases not matched to a gene: 15. This CDR3 has 18 amino acids. Germline-derived CDR1 and CDR2 are MNHEY and SVGEGT. CDR3 sequence reads: CASSYRQGTGFGQETQYF. Here the CDR3 DNA reads TGTGCCAGCAGTTATCGACAGGGCACGGGATTCGGGCAAGAGACCCAGTACTTC.

The chain joins TRBV7-6 to TRBJ2-5, with 15 bases identical to TRBD2. V dropped 4 bases and J dropped 3; count of bases not matched to a gene: 3. CDR3 length equals 16 residues. The V gene's germline CDR1 is SGHVS and CDR2 FNYEAQ. CDR3 sequence reads: CASSSGLAGGKETQYF. In DNA form, the CDR3 reads TGTGCCAGCAGCTCCGGACTAGCGGGGGGGAAAGAGACCCAGTACTTC.

This sequence joins TRBV5-3 and TRBJ2-7; 10 bases line up with TRBD1. TRBV5-3 is labeled an ORF, and its function is uncertain. The CDR3 extends over 15 amino acids. The V and J ends lost 2 bases and 6 bases, in that order; junction bases with no gene match: 8. The CDR3 DNA reads TGTGCCAGAAGCTTTAGGGGGACAGGGGCTTCCGAGCAGTACTTC. Amino acids: CARSFRGTGASEQYF.

This clone was detected many times. This chain connects TRBV5-1 to TRBJ1-2, with D unresolved. The V and J ends lost 2 bases and 2 bases respectively, with 13 bases between them. The CDR3 loop spans 15 amino acids. CDR1 SGHRS and CDR2 YFSETQ come from the germline V gene. The CDR3 here is CASSFYSSLNYGYTF. CDR3 in DNA: TGCGCCAGCAGCTTTTACAGCAGTTTAAACTATGGCTACACCTTC. The full variable domain, its missing parts supplied by reference TRBV5-1 and TRBJ1-2, is KAGVTQTPRYLIKTRGQQVTLSCSPISGHRSVSWYQQTPGQGLQFLFEYFSETQRNKGNFPGRFSGRQFSNSRSEMNVSTLELGDSALYLCASSFYSSLNYGYTFGSGTRLTVV.

This CDR3 is CATGRGYEQYF. In DNA, the CDR3 is TGTGCCACAGGGAGGGGGTACGAGCAGTACTTC. This chain connects TRBV12-3 or TRBV12-4 to TRBJ2-7; D perhaps matches TRBD2 (7 bases). Between the trimmed V and J ends, which lost 10 bases and 4 bases, there was a span of 11 bases. The CDR3 extends over 11 amino acids.

The J gene is TRBJ2-3, the V gene TRBV19, with TRBD1 identical over 7 bases. Germline V CDR1 and CDR2: LNHDA, SQIVND (reference sequence). The V and J ends lost 7 bases and 2 bases, in that order; junction bases with no gene match: 6. The CDR3 consists of 14 residues. The CDR3 sequence is CASTGTATTDTQYF. The CDR3 bases are TGTGCCAGTACAGGGACAGCGACCACAGATACGCAGTATTTT.

This chain uses TRBV5-1 with TRBJ2-5; D is perhaps TRBD2 (5 bases). CDR3 size: 14 residues. CDR1 is SGHRS and CDR2 is YFSETQ in the germline V gene. The V and J ends lost 0 bases and 1 base respectively, with 7 bases between them. CDR3 nucleotide sequence: TGCGCCAGCAGCTTGGGGGGAGCCCAAGAGACCCAGTACTTC. Its protein product is CASSLGGAQETQYF.

V is TRBV4-3 and J is TRBJ1-3; D unresolved. The V gene's germline CDR1 is LGHNA and CDR2 YSLEER. The length of the CDR3 is 18 residues. V was shortened by 0 bases and J by 3 bases, with 18 bases between the two germline ends. Here the CDR3 DNA reads TGCGCCAGCAGCCAAGATCGGTTCTCGGGAGTTGGTGGAAACACCATATATTTT. Translated, it gives CASSQDRFSGVGGNTIYF.

This chain connects TRBV4-1 to TRBJ2-1; D perhaps matches TRBD1 (5 bases). The CDR3 is made up of 14 amino acids. V gave up 4 bases and J gave up 3 bases, with 10 bases separating them. Germline V gene lookup returns CDR1 MGHRA and CDR2 YSYEKL. The CDR3 DNA sequence: TGCGCCAGCAGCCCCGTGGGGCTCTACAATGAGCAGTTCTTC. It specifies CASSPVGLYNEQFF.

Details on this clone: The same CDR3 can be traced to other DNA sequences in this sample. The V gene is TRBV19, the J gene TRBJ1-5; TRBD1 matches at 9 bases. Germline V gene data show CDR1 as LNHDA and CDR2 as SQIVND (reference sequence). The CDR3 spans 16 residues. V was clipped by 4 bases and J by 3 bases; unmatched bases: 7. The CDR3 loop reads CASSRLDRGNNQPQHF. Here the CDR3 DNA reads TGTGCCAGTAGTAGGCTCGACAGGGGGAACAATCAGCCCCAGCATTTT.

The rearrangement joins TRBV9 to TRBJ2-3; TRBD2 aligns across 10 bases. V dropped 0 bases and J dropped 5; count of bases not matched to a gene: 9. The CDR3 is 17 amino acids. CDR1 and CDR2 (germline): SGDLS, YYNGEE. The CDR3 sequence: CASSVASGTSVLDTQYF. CDR3 nucleotides: TGTGCCAGCAGCGTAGCGTCGGGGACTAGCGTATTAGATACGCAGTATTTT.

The rearrangement links TRBV5-6 to TRBJ1-2; D remains unclear. Trimming cost V 2 bases and J 5 bases, with 7 bases left between them. This CDR3 region has 12 residues. Germline assignment: CDR1 SGHDT and CDR2 YYEEEE. CDR3 bases: TGTGCCAGCAGCTTAGAGAGGTATGGCTACACCTTC. This gives the protein CASSLERYGYTF.

This clone was recorded only once. This chain connects TRBV4-1 to TRBJ1-3; TRBD1 is a possible D gene (6 bases). CDR1 and CDR2 from the germline V gene are MGHRA and YSYEKL. The CDR3 consists of 16 residues. V dropped 0 bases and J dropped 3 bases, with 12 bases sitting between them. The CDR3 sequence: CASSQEGSGVGNTIYF. The CDR3 coding sequence is TGCGCCAGCAGCCAAGAGGGGTCAGGGGTTGGAAACACCATATATTTT.